One sample yielded the 10 T cell receptor beta chains listed below, sequenced in a study of cytomegalovirus exposure and HLA in healthy donors. Sequencing was performed with immunoSEQ multiplex PCR; in TCRdb, only in-frame clones are kept and a portion is missing. The sample yields about 160,000 clones, about nine tenths seen once. Sequencing used PBMCs. These receptors were collected from a man younger than 30 in good health and CMV-seropositive.

V is TRBV18 and J is TRBJ2-3; D is uncertain. This CDR3 has 15 residues. Deletions cut 6 bases from V and 0 bases from J, with 13 bases between. From germline, CDR1 is KGHSH and CDR2 LQKENI. In DNA, the CDR3 is TGTGCCAGCTCTCCCCGTCGAGGAAGCACAGATACGCAGTATTTT. Its protein product is CASSPRRGSTDTQYF.

V usage is TRBV5-1 and J usage is TRBJ2-5; D is undetermined. Deletions cut 5 bases from V and 2 bases from J, with 19 bases between. The V gene's germline CDR1 is SGHRS and CDR2 YFSETQ. There are 16 residues in the CDR3. DNA for the CDR3: TGCGCCAGCAGGCCCGGTGTAAGGAGAGTACAAGAGACCCAGTACTTC. Translation gives CASRPGVRRVQETQYF.

The table lists this clone with a count of one. The V gene is TRBV4-1, the J gene TRBJ2-7; D is perhaps TRBD1 (7 bases). From germline, CDR1 is MGHRA and CDR2 YSYEKL. The CDR3 sequence is 16 residues long. V was shortened by 0 bases and J by 1 base, with 13 bases between the two germline ends. CDR3 region: CASSQEGGRGSYEQYF. The CDR3 DNA reads as TGCGCCAGCAGCCAAGAGGGGGGCAGGGGGTCCTACGAGCAGTACTTC.

The chain joins TRBV2 to TRBJ1-2, with 7 bases identical to TRBD1. From germline, CDR1 is SNHLY and CDR2 FYNNEI. The CDR3 runs to 13 residues. The V segment lost 8 bases and the J segment 4 bases; nucleotides outside the gene matches: 7. DNA for the CDR3: TGTGCCAGCCGGGACAGCAACCGCTATGGCTACACCTTC. Amino acids: CASRDSNRYGYTF.

With respect to this clone: Other DNA sequences in this sample translate to the same CDR3. V and J are TRBV19 and TRBJ2-2, with TRBD1 as a possible D gene (5 bases). The CDR3 totals 14 residues. Germline CDR1 and CDR2: LNHDA and SQIVND (reference sequence). V dropped 3 bases and J dropped 1 base, with 6 bases sitting between them. CDR3 sequence reads: CASSIGQNTGELFF. The CDR3 nucleotides are TGTGCCAGTAGTATTGGACAGAACACCGGGGAGCTGTTTTTT.

This chain uses TRBV6-6 with TRBJ2-3; the D gene is possibly TRBD1 (6 bases). The germline V and J ends were trimmed by 4 bases and 1 base, with 15 bases remaining between them. The germline CDR1 and CDR2 sequences are MNHNY and SVGAGI (reference sequence). CDR3 length: 16 amino acids. The DNA for the CDR3 is TGTGCCAGCAGTTCGACAGGTGAAGGTCGCACAGATACGCAGTATTTT. Its translation is CASSSTGEGRTDTQYF.

The chain combines TRBV7-9 with TRBJ2-7; TRBD1 matches 7 bases. Germline V gene lookup returns CDR1 SEHNR and CDR2 FQNEAQ (reference sequence). CDR3 length: 13 amino acids. V dropped 0 bases and J dropped 5; count of bases not matched to a gene: 1. CDR3 sequence (DNA): TGTGCCAGCAGCTTAGCAGGGGGCAACGAGCAGTACTTC. This sequence encodes CASSLAGGNEQYF.

The V and J genes are TRBV5-4 and TRBJ2-2, with 7 positions matching TRBD2. This CDR3 contains 18 residues. V was clipped by 4 bases and J by 1 base; unmatched bases: 13. Germline lookup yields CDR1 SGHNT and CDR2 YYREEE (reference sequence). The CDR3 sequence is CASSRGNLAEKNTGELFF. In DNA, the CDR3 is TGTGCCAGCAGCCGGGGGAATCTAGCGGAGAAGAACACCGGGGAGCTGTTTTTT.

As regards this clone: The limits of the CDR3 on the DNA are not certain, so only TCRdb's listed CDR3 is given. The V and J genes are TRBV11-2 and TRBJ2-1; TRBD1 is the table's D call, not checked against the DNA. Germline CDR1 is SGHAT and CDR2 is FQNNGV. The length of the CDR3 is 16 amino acids, counting both ends. The chain's CDR3 is CASRSIVGQGSVYRFF.

The chain joins TRBV28 to TRBJ1-1; D remains ambiguous. The CDR3 contains 14 residues. V was pared by 5 bases and J by 6 bases, with 16 bases between. Germline V lookup: CDR1 MDHEN, CDR2 SYDVKM. For the CDR3, the DNA is TGTGCCAGCAGTCCCAGCGTCCAAACGGCTGAAGCTTTCTTT. Amino acids: CASSPSVQTAEAFF.